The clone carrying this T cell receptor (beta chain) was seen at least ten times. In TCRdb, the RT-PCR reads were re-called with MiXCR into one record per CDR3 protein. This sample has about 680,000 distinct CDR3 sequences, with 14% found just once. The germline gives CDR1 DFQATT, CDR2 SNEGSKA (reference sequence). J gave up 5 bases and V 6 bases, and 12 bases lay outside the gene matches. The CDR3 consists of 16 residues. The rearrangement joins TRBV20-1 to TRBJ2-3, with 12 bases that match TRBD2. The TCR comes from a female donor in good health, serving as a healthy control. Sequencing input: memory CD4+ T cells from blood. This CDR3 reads CSAPASGGALRDTQYF. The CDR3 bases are TGCAGTGCACCGGCTAGCGGGGGGGCCCTCAGAGATACGCAGTATTTT.